This entry lists 10 T cell receptor beta chains sequenced from one sample in a study of blood T cells in healthy people across ages. Using a J-beta primer mix together with a sample-barcoded 5' primer, a second PCR was run for roughly 6 to 12 cycles. TCRdb called the 5' RACE reads again in MiXCR, with one record for every CDR3 protein. The table records about 780,000 distinct CDR3 sequences, 20% to 30% of them present only once. This sample was shared with a second study, whose subject was T cells of mothers and their children.

Sequencing was done on a sample of blood. These receptors all stem from a boy younger than 18 in good health.

The V gene is TRBV5-1, the J gene TRBJ1-1; the D gene is possibly TRBD1 (5 bases). V was pared by 3 bases and J by 0 bases, with 18 bases between. CDR3 size: 17 residues. Germline values: CDR1 SGHRS, CDR2 YFSETQ. CDR3: CASSSRAGSGVNTEAFF. The CDR3 coding sequence is TGCGCCAGCAGCTCCCGGGCAGGGAGTGGGGTGAACACTGAAGCTTTCTTT.

The rearrangement joins TRBV29-1 to TRBJ1-4; possibly TRBD1 for D (5 bases). Germline V gene data show CDR1 as SQVTM and CDR2 as ANQGSEA. This CDR3 has 12 residues. Trimming cost V 6 bases and J 10 bases, with 15 bases left between them. CDR3 DNA sequence: TGCAGCGTCCCTGACAGTTCGGGAAAACTGTTTTTT. As protein: CSVPDSSGKLFF.

This clonotype was seen more than once but under ten times. The chain employs TRBV9 and TRBJ2-1; 9 nucleotides align to TRBD2. The V and J ends lost 2 bases and 3 bases, in that order; junction bases with no gene match: 9. The germline V gene has CDR1 SGDLS and CDR2 YYNGEE. The CDR3 is made up of 17 amino acids. The CDR3 bases are TGTGCCAGCAGCGTGACACCTGATAGCGGGGGCTACAATGAGCAGTTCTTC. It yields the protein CASSVTPDSGGYNEQFF. Drawing the rest from reference TRBV9 and TRBJ2-1, the complete variable domain is DSGVTQTPKHLITATGQRVTLRCSPRSGDLSVYWYQQSLDQGLQFLIQYYNGEERAKGNILERFSAQQFPDLHSELNLSSLELGDSALYFCASSVTPDSGGYNEQFFGPGTRLTVL.

The sample holds a few counts of this clonotype. The rearrangement uses TRBV4-2 and TRBJ1-6; D not resolved. This CDR3 contains 15 residues. From germline, CDR1 is LGHNA and CDR2 YNFKEQ. V was pared by 3 bases and J by 6 bases, with 12 bases between. The CDR3 is CASSHANPGNSPLHF. In DNA, the CDR3 is TGTGCCAGCAGCCACGCCAACCCGGGTAATTCACCCCTCCACTTT.

This clonotype was detected a few times. The rearrangement uses TRBV4-1 and TRBJ2-5, with 10 bases that match TRBD2. After removal of 0 bases from V and 5 bases from J, the junction contained 3 bases not matched to a gene. This CDR3 has 15 residues. CDR1 is MGHRA and CDR2 is YSYEKL in the germline V gene. The CDR3 nucleotides are TGCGCCAGCAGCCAAGAATCTAGCGGGGGTGAGACCCAGTACTTC. It encodes CASSQESSGGETQYF.

V is TRBV28 and J is TRBJ2-1; D uncertain. The J call is uncertain, as TRBJ2-5 better fits the DNA end. The CDR3 spans 14 residues. In germline, CDR1 is MDHEN, CDR2 SYDVKM. The DNA of the CDR3 is TGTGCCAGCACCCGGGCTAGTCAAGTGGAGACCCAGTACTTC. Residues: CASTRASQVETQYF.

The chain is built from TRBV5-1 and TRBJ1-4; D not resolved. The CDR3 spans 15 residues. Trimming left V 1 base short and J 2 bases short, with 9 bases between. CDR1 is SGHRS, CDR2 YFSETQ, per germline. This CDR3 reads CASSLFQQTNEKLFF. The CDR3 coding sequence is TGCGCCAGCAGCTTGTTCCAACAGACTAATGAAAAACTGTTTTTT.

This chain connects TRBV9 to TRBJ2-2; D unresolved. The V end was cut by 0 bases, the J end by 8 bases, with 5 bases between. The germline CDR1 and CDR2 sequences are SGDLS and YYNGEE. CDR3 size: 12 residues. CDR3: CASSVGWGELFF. In DNA, the CDR3 is TGTGCCAGCAGCGTAGGGTGGGGGGAGCTGTTTTTT.

The chain has TRBV4-1 and TRBJ2-2; D is uncertain. The V gene's germline CDR1 is MGHRA and CDR2 YSYEKL. This CDR3 is built from 12 residues. Trimming shortened V by 3 bases and J by 10 bases, and 9 bases separated the two germline ends. In DNA, the CDR3 is TGCGCCAGCAGCCAGGGCGGCCCGGAGCTGTTTTTT. Protein product: CASSQGGPELFF.

The V call is TRBV6-1, the J call TRBJ2-1, with a weak D call TRBD2 (6 bases). The end of the DNA is better explained by TRBJ2-7, so the J call may be wrong. The V gene's germline CDR1 is MNHNS and CDR2 SASEGT. This CDR3 is 13 amino acids long. The CDR3 here is CASTPGVHYEQYF. The CDR3 DNA sequence: TGTGCCAGCACCCCGGGGGTCCACTACGAGCAGTACTTC.